The 25 T cell receptor beta chains presented below share a single source sample, sequenced in a study of blood T cells in healthy people across ages. PCR was performed a second time for roughly 7 to 11 cycles using a sample-barcoded 5' primer and a J-beta primer mix. TCRdb processed the 5' RACE reads anew with MiXCR; each CDR3 protein has one entry. The sample includes approximately 850,000 distinct CDR3 sequences, 58% seen only once; the top ten take 20% to 25%. Input material: blood. These receptors were collected from a man under 40 in good health.

This chain links TRBV27 with TRBJ2-7; 9 positions match TRBD1. The CDR3 consists of 14 residues. The junction had 7 bases not matched to a gene; V was cut back by 3 bases and J by 7 bases. Germline V gene sequence: CDR1 MNHEY, CDR2 SMNVEV (reference sequence). This CDR3 reads CASSFWDRDNEQYF. For the CDR3, the DNA is TGTGCCAGCAGTTTCTGGGACAGGGACAATGAGCAGTACTTC.

V is TRBV4-1 and J is TRBJ2-5; TRBD2 agrees at 11 bases. CDR3 length: 18 residues. Germline CDR1 MGHRA, CDR2 YSYEKL. V gave up 4 bases and J gave up 0 bases; unmatched junction bases: 10. This chain's CDR3 is CASSLGTSGGLYQETQYF. The CDR3 region has the DNA TGCGCCAGCAGCCTAGGGACTAGCGGAGGCCTCTACCAAGAGACCCAGTACTTC.

This clonotype was seen many times. V is TRBV7-9 and J is TRBJ1-5; 7 nucleotides align to TRBD1. The V and J ends lost 5 bases and 7 bases, in that order; junction bases with no gene match: 5. CDR3 length: 13 amino acids. Germline V lookup: CDR1 SEHNR, CDR2 FQNEAQ (reference sequence). CDR3 in DNA: TGTGCCAGCAGCCGAATGGGACAGCAGCCCCAGCATTTT. It yields the protein CASSRMGQQPQHF. The whole variable domain, remainder taken from reference TRBV7-9 and TRBJ1-5, is DTGVSQNPRHKITKRGQNVTFRCDPISEHNRLYWYRQTLGQGPEFLTYFQNEAQLEKSRLLSDRFSAERPKGSFSTLEIQRTEQGDSAMYLCASSRMGQQPQHFGDGTRLSIL.

CDR3 bases: TGTGCCAGCAGCCAAACCCAGGGGAACATTCAGTACTTC. This translates into CASSQTQGNIQYF. This chain joins TRBV7-2 and TRBJ2-4, with D possibly being TRBD1 (6 bases). The CDR3 runs to 13 residues. V was pared by 5 bases and J by 7 bases, with 12 bases between. Germline assignment: CDR1 SGHTA and CDR2 FQGNSA. Variable domain in full (rest from reference TRBV7-2 and TRBJ2-4): GAGVSQSPSNKVTEKGKDVELRCDPISGHTALYWYRQSLGQGLEFLIYFQGNSAPDKSGLPSDRFSAERTGGSVSTLTIQRTQQEDSAVYLCASSQTQGNIQYFGAGTRLSVL.

The chain combines TRBV6-1 with TRBJ2-7; 11 nucleotides match TRBD2. Germline CDR1 is MNHNS and CDR2 is SASEGT. This CDR3 region has 15 residues. Germline trimming cut 7 bases from V and 2 bases from J; bases unmatched to any gene: 7. The CDR3 protein is CASIPGTSGTYEQYF. The CDR3 coding sequence is TGTGCCAGCATTCCCGGGACTAGCGGAACCTACGAGCAGTACTTC.

CDR3: CASSQPRGQGGYTF. The CDR3 region has the DNA TGCGCCAGCAGCCAACCCAGGGGGCAGGGTGGCTACACCTTC. The V call is TRBV4-3, the J call TRBJ1-2; 8 nucleotides match TRBD1. The germline V gene encodes CDR1 LGHNA and CDR2 YSLEER. This CDR3 is 14 amino acids long. Trimming took 2 bases from V and 7 from J; bases not matched to a gene: 6.

The rearrangement uses TRBV29-1 and TRBJ2-3; 14 nucleotides align to TRBD2. There are 15 residues in the CDR3. The germline V gene has CDR1 SQVTM and CDR2 ANQGSEA. V gave up 5 bases and J gave up 4 bases; unmatched junction bases: 5. The CDR3 coding sequence is TGCAGCGTTTCCGGGACTAGCGGGAGTTCAGATACGCAGTATTTT. Its translation is CSVSGTSGSSDTQYF.

There are a few counts of this clonotype. The chain has TRBV6-5 and TRBJ2-4; the match to TRBD1 covers 8 bases. J was trimmed by 13 bases and V by 5 bases; bases with no gene match: 7. From germline, CDR1 is MNHEY and CDR2 SVGAGI. The CDR3 length is 12 residues. The CDR3 spells CASSPTGAEQYF. CDR3 bases: TGTGCCAGCAGTCCGACAGGGGCGGAGCAGTACTTC.

The chain combines TRBV7-9 with TRBJ1-2; D gene uncertain. From germline, CDR1 is SEHNR and CDR2 FQNEAQ (reference sequence). CDR3 length equals 12 residues. V was trimmed by 1 base and J by 8 bases, leaving 8 bases between them. For the CDR3, the DNA is TGTGCCAGCAGCTTAGGCATCGGGGGCTACACCTTC. Translated: CASSLGIGGYTF.

This clonotype was counted once. The rearrangement joins TRBV28 to TRBJ1-2, with TRBD1 matching 7 bases. Trimming at V came to 4 bases and at J to 0 bases, leaving 5 bases not matched to a gene. Germline CDR1 MDHEN, CDR2 SYDVKM. The length of the CDR3 is 15 residues. CDR3 in DNA: TGTGCCAGCAGTTCCAGGGGGGGATCTAACTATGGCTACACCTTC. This translates into CASSSRGGSNYGYTF.

A few counts support this clonotype. This chain uses TRBV11-3 with TRBJ2-1, with 7 bases lining up with TRBD1. The length of the CDR3 is 12 residues. J was trimmed by 9 bases and V by 3 bases; bases with no gene match: 2. The germline CDR1 and CDR2 sequences are SGHNT and YENEEA. In nucleotides, the CDR3 is TGTGCCAGCAGCTTCGCAGGGGGTGAGCAGTTCTTC. It translates to CASSFAGGEQFF.

This rearrangement joins TRBV28 to TRBJ2-7; D ambiguous. This CDR3 is 15 amino acids long. Germline lookup yields CDR1 MDHEN and CDR2 SYDVKM. The ends were cut back, 11 bases at V and 0 bases at J, with 20 bases in the middle. CDR3: CAANPGILGSYEQYF. The CDR3 nucleotides are TGTGCCGCGAATCCTGGGATCTTAGGCTCCTACGAGCAGTACTTC.

The CDR3 bases are TGCAGCGTCGGGCACAGGGGGCTTTCCTACGAGCAGTTCTTC. Translation gives CSVGHRGLSYEQFF. The chain uses TRBV29-1 and TRBJ2-1; 9 bases are shared with TRBD1. This CDR3 comprises 14 residues. After removal of 6 bases from V and 10 bases from J, the junction contained 13 bases not matched to a gene. CDR1 SQVTM and CDR2 ANQGSEA come from the germline V gene.

The chain is built from TRBV7-2 and TRBJ1-2, with TRBD1 identical over 7 bases. CDR1 and CDR2 (germline): SGHTA, FQGNSA. Losses at the gene ends were 4 bases for V and 4 bases for J; bases not matched to a gene: 6. The CDR3 length is 14 residues. Written as DNA, the CDR3 is TGTGCCAGCAGCTCCGGGGACAGTCTCTATGGCTACACCTTC. As protein: CASSSGDSLYGYTF.

This clonotype was detected ten times or more. The V and J genes are TRBV20-1 and TRBJ2-5; D might be TRBD2 (5 bases). The DNA end is more similar to TRBJ2-7, so the J call may be wrong. Germline CDR1 DFQATT, CDR2 SNEGSKA (reference sequence). The CDR3 has 12 residues. The CDR3 spells CSARKGRGEQYF. Here the CDR3 DNA reads TGCAGTGCTAGAAAGGGTCGGGGCGAGCAGTACTTC.

The chain recombines TRBV6-2 or TRBV6-3 with TRBJ1-5; D is undetermined. Trimming shortened V by 3 bases and J by 4 bases, and 10 bases separated the two germline ends. CDR3 length: 14 residues. Germline V gives CDR1 MNHEY, CDR2 SVGEGT. The CDR3 nucleotides are TGTGCCAGCAGTTATCTAGGAGATAATCAGCCCCAGCATTTT. Translation: CASSYLGDNQPQHF.

This clonotype was seen just once. The chain has TRBV29-1 and TRBJ2-3; D might be TRBD1 or TRBD2, each matching 7 bases. V gave up 6 bases and J gave up 4 bases, with 17 bases separating them. There are 14 residues in the CDR3. Germline values: CDR1 SQVTM, CDR2 ANQGSEA. The CDR3 region has the DNA TGCAGCGTCCGTCGACAGGGAGGGTCAGATACGCAGTATTTT. It specifies CSVRRQGGSDTQYF.

J is TRBJ1-4 and V is TRBV29-1; the match to TRBD1 covers 7 bases. Germline trimming cut 6 bases from V and 3 bases from J; bases unmatched to any gene: 16. The V gene's germline CDR1 is SQVTM and CDR2 ANQGSEA. This CDR3 has 17 residues. Written as DNA, the CDR3 is TGCAGCGTCCTGAGACAGGGAAGTAGTCGAGCTAATGAAAAACTGTTTTTT. Encoded protein: CSVLRQGSSRANEKLFF.

The table lists this clonotype with a few counts. The chain joins TRBV7-2 to TRBJ2-1; TRBD2 matches 11 bases. CDR1 and CDR2 (germline): SGHTA, FQGNSA. The CDR3 runs 17 residues. J gave up 6 bases and V 1 base, and 8 bases lay outside the gene matches. The CDR3 protein is CASSLGPLAGGINEQFF. The CDR3 bases are TGTGCCAGCAGCTTAGGACCTCTAGCGGGGGGCATCAATGAGCAGTTCTTC.

The genes are TRBV7-2 and TRBJ1-4; D gene unclear. CDR1 and CDR2 from the germline V gene are SGHTA and FQGNSA. V was shortened by 4 bases and J by 2 bases, with 8 bases between the two germline ends. This CDR3 has 14 amino acids. Written as DNA, the CDR3 is TGTGCCAGCAGCTCCAATCCCACTAATGAAAAACTGTTTTTT. Translating it yields CASSSNPTNEKLFF.

This clonotype showed up just a few times. The chain joins TRBV6-2 or TRBV6-3 to TRBJ2-3; 9 nucleotides line up with TRBD2. Germline CDR1 MNHEY, CDR2 SVGEGT. The CDR3 totals 14 residues. Trimming removed 5 bases from V and 4 bases from J; junction bases left unmatched: 4. The CDR3 here is CASSRTSDSDTQYF. The CDR3 nucleotides read TGTGCCAGCAGTCGGACTAGCGACTCAGATACGCAGTATTTT.

This chain links TRBV12-3 or TRBV12-4 with TRBJ1-2; the match to TRBD1 covers 12 bases. This CDR3 contains 16 residues. Unmatched junction bases numbered 6, after V lost 2 bases and J lost 5 bases. This CDR3 is CASSLMGQGAFYGYTF. CDR3 nucleotide sequence: TGTGCCAGCAGTTTAATGGGACAGGGGGCCTTTTATGGCTACACCTTC.

The chain combines TRBV29-1 with TRBJ1-1; TRBD1 matches 10 bases. The junction had 7 bases not matched to a gene; V was cut back by 7 bases and J by 5 bases. Germline V gives CDR1 SQVTM, CDR2 ANQGSEA. The CDR3 totals 13 residues. The CDR3 DNA sequence: TGCAGCGCATCGACAGGGGGCCAGACTGAAGCTTTCTTT. This codes for CSASTGGQTEAFF. The full variable domain, in which reference TRBV29-1 and TRBJ1-1 provide the parts outside the CDR3, is SAVISQKPSRDICQRGTSLTIQCQVDSQVTMMFWYRQQPGQSLTLIATANQGSEATYESGFVIDKFPISRPNLTFSTLTVSNMSPEDSSIYLCSASTGGQTEAFFGQGTRLTVV.

V usage is TRBV28 and J usage is TRBJ1-6; maybe TRBD1 (6 bases). The V end lost 6 bases, the J end lost 13 bases, and 13 bases lay between the germline ends. The CDR3 is 12 amino acids. Germline V gene lookup returns CDR1 MDHEN and CDR2 SYDVKM. The CDR3 DNA is TGTGCCAGCAGGGCAGGGGAGTTCCCCCTCCACTTT. Amino acids: CASRAGEFPLHF.

This clonotype showed up just a few times. The V gene is TRBV10-3, the J gene TRBJ2-1; D unresolved. CDR1 ENHRY and CDR2 SYGVKD come from the germline V gene. V was clipped by 0 bases and J by 5 bases, with 8 bases between them. The CDR3 covers 14 residues. Here the CDR3 DNA reads TGTGCCATCAGTGAGTCTTCCAGAGACAATGAGCAGTTCTTC. Translation gives CAISESSRDNEQFF.